This TCR beta chain was profiled in a study of T cell responses to AZD1222 COVID-19 vaccine. Broader study findings: Spike-wide coverage was observed for vaccine-associated CD4 TCRs, with dominant responses at 160-218 and 743-854. Targeting of unmutated variant regions was reportedly seen in nearly half of spike-specific TCRs.

This clone was counted once. Its target is unknown. Generated by immunoSEQ multiplex PCR, the TCRdb table keeps only in-frame clones and is missing some. The sample contains about 130,000 clones, nearly 90% of which appear only once. The CDR3 runs to 16 residues. CDR1 and CDR2 (germline): LGHDT, YNNKEL (reference sequence). J was trimmed by 4 bases and V by 1 base; bases with no gene match: 7. The chain links TRBV3-1 (or the pseudogene TRBV3-2) to TRBJ2-1; TRBD2 agrees at 7 bases. This clonotype was obtained from an adult who received the AZD1222 COVID-19 vaccine. The sequencing here drew on peripheral blood, taken 28 days after the second AZD1222 dose. The CDR3 is CASSQGWASGYNEQFF. The CDR3 nucleotides are TGTGCCAGCAGCCAAGGATGGGCTAGCGGATACAATGAGCAGTTCTTC.